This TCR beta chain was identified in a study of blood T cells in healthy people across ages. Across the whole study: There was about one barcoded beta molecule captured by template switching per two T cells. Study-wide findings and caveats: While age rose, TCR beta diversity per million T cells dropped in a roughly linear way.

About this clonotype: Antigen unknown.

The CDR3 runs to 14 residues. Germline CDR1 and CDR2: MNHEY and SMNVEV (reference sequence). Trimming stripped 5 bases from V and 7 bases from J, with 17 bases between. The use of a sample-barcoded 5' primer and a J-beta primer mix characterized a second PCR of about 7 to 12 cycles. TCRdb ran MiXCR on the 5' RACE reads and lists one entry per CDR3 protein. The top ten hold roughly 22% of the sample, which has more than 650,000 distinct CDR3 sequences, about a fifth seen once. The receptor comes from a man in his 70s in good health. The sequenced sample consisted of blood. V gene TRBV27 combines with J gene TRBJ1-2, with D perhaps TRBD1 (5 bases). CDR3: CASSTGTEVFGYTF. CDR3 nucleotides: TGTGCCAGCAGTACCGGGACGGAGGTTTTTGGCTACACCTTC.